This T cell receptor beta chain was identified during a study of T cell responses to AZD1222 COVID-19 vaccine (dated by TCRdb to the early 2020s). Study-level background: TCR sequencing was performed for 230 to 250 trial participants, of whom about 200 were given two doses of AZD1222 and approximately 25 were given two doses of MenACWY control vaccine. Trial participants were enrolled into age subgroups of 18-55, 56-69 and 70-plus years, which contained approximately 150, 28 and 58 TCR-sequenced participants, respectively. The research as a whole found: Participants were mostly white British, with more females than males. The authors suggested clonal diversity may have been underestimated. Epitopes outside the regions mutated in the B.1.351 and B.1.1.7 variants were reportedly recognized by nearly half of the unique spike-specific TCRs. A significant rise in spike-specific TCR breadth and depth was observed after two AZD1222 doses relative to day 0 and relative to MenACWY recipients. The whole spike protein was spanned by vaccine-associated CD4 TCRs, and dominant responses were seen in regions 160-218 and 743-854. Conclusions about previously exposed vaccinees are limited, since just 6 or 7 AZD1222 recipients were seropositive for SARS-CoV-2 at baseline. Because no samples from the day 14 peak response were available, repertoires could be characterized only after the peak T cell response. The 56-69-year group was small, and its depth increase did not reach significance, likely because of low power.

V was cut back by 6 bases and J by 7 bases, leaving a gap of 19 bases between them. The CDR3 has 15 amino acids, counting the end cysteine and phenylalanine. The kept DNA is CDR3 alone, 45 bases in frame from the first base. Per the germline V gene, SGHTA is the CDR1 and FQGTGA is the CDR2. The CDR3 regions of human TCRbeta chains were subjected to immunosequencing. Turning to the authors' computational methods: Repertoire TCRs were matched against a reference library of SARS-CoV-2-specific TCRs generated with the MIRA antigen-specificity platform. Breadth meant the fraction of unique TCRs that were SARS-CoV-2-associated, whereas depth meant the fraction of total T cells that were SARS-CoV-2-associated. Each spike-specific TCR was assigned to its reactive spike region and to a CD4 or CD8 class using the MIRA data. Log10-transformed breadth and depth values were compared by one-way ANOVA with Sidak's multiple comparisons tests. Entries here come from immuneACCESS through TCRdb and include only in-frame sequences with V and J called. Some clones fail to appear in such tables; in the studies checked, an unresolved V gene covers under half of the shortfall, and the cause of the remainder is unknown. V and J calls and clone size come straight from that table; D and trimming were deduced from the DNA. In this sample the table shows 250,000 to 300,000 clones, about 94% of which occur a single time. The top ten hold less than 0.65% of the sample.

Interpreted using the paper, the time point label stands for: about 28 days (+/-7) after the second vaccine dose. AZD1222 recipients whose second dose came at about 4 weeks and those whose second dose came at about 12 weeks were combined into one group, since spike-specific TCR depth and breadth did not differ between the two schedules. Vaccinee samples were obtained from the UK trials COV001 and COV002, which included a single-blind randomized controlled phase 2/3 trial of AZD1222 (ChAdOx1 nCoV-19) in healthy adults. Trial participant PBMC samples were collected at day 0 and day 28 after the second dose for TCRbeta chain sequencing. A word on this clone: Its antigen remains unidentified. No much larger clone is present one base from it, and per-base qualities are unavailable.

The source material was peripheral blood, sampled 28 days after the second AZD1222 dose. This receptor was identified in an adult who received the AZD1222 COVID-19 vaccine. The chain joins TRBV7-3 to TRBJ2-1; the D gene is perhaps TRBD2, from 6 matching bases. CDR3 loop: CASRFSGPTSNEQFF. In nucleotides, the sequence is TGTGCCAGCAGGTTTAGCGGCCCGACTTCTAATGAGCAGTTCTTC.